Below are 10 T cell receptor beta chains sequenced from a single sample in a study of cytomegalovirus exposure and HLA in healthy donors. It was with 60 Vbeta and 13 Jbeta primers that the PCR ran. The protocol was immunoSEQ multiplex PCR, while the TCRdb copy is restricted to in-frame clones and leaves out a portion. This table holds 110,000 or so clones, around 80% found once. The sequenced sample was PBMCs. Receptors originate from a man aged 35-49 years in good health and CMV-seropositive.

The V gene is TRBV19, the J gene TRBJ1-2, with D maybe TRBD1 (5 bases). Trimming pared 10 bases from V and 0 bases from J, leaving 12 bases between. The germline V gene has CDR1 LNHDA and CDR2 SQIVND (reference sequence). The CDR3 is 13 amino acids. CDR3: CATIGGPNYGYTF. In nucleotides, the CDR3 is TGTGCCACAATCGGGGGACCTAACTATGGCTACACCTTC.

This clone was counted a few times. The CDR3 region is CASSSPGAIYEQYF. As DNA, the CDR3 is TGCGCCAGCAGCTCGCCGGGAGCTATCTACGAGCAGTACTTC. The chain uses TRBV5-1 and TRBJ2-7; D is perhaps TRBD2 (6 bases). V was trimmed by 3 bases and J by 3 bases, leaving 13 bases between them. The CDR3 loop spans 14 amino acids. CDR1 and CDR2 (germline): SGHRS, YFSETQ.

The chain is built from TRBV27 and TRBJ1-6, with D possibly matching TRBD1 (5 bases). The CDR3 is made up of 15 amino acids. The germline gives CDR1 MNHEY, CDR2 SMNVEV (reference sequence). The V end lost 2 bases, the J end lost 3 bases, and 8 bases lay between the germline ends. DNA for the CDR3: TGTGCCAGCAGTTTACGACAGAGCTATAATTCACCCCTCCACTTT. It is translated as CASSLRQSYNSPLHF.

V is TRBV27 and J is TRBJ1-1, with 8 bases matching TRBD1. CDR1 is MNHEY, CDR2 SMNVEV, per germline (reference sequence). The J segment lost 5 bases and the V segment lost 4 bases, leaving 9 bases of the junction unmatched. The CDR3 length is 15 residues. The chain's CDR3 is CASSSSGGFRTEAFF. CDR3 bases: TGTGCCAGCAGTTCATCAGGGGGCTTCAGGACTGAAGCTTTCTTT.

This chain links TRBV19 with TRBJ2-5; 9 bases map to TRBD2. CDR1 and CDR2 (germline): LNHDA, SQIVND (reference sequence). This CDR3 has 13 amino acids. With 6 bases clipped from V and 4 bases from J, the junction kept 3 bases outside the gene matches. The CDR3 coding sequence is TGTGCCAGTAGCAGCGGGAGGCGAGAGACCCAGTACTTC. It yields the protein CASSSGRRETQYF. Variable domain in full (rest from reference TRBV19 and TRBJ2-5): DGGITQSPKYLFRKEGQNVTLSCEQNLNHDAMYWYRQDPGQGLRLIYYSQIVNDFQKGDIAEGYSVSREKKESFPLTVTSAQKNPTAFYLCASSSGRRETQYFGPGTRLLVL.

The gene calls are TRBV10-3 and TRBJ2-3; 12 bases are a match to TRBD2. CDR3 length equals 18 residues. V was pared by 3 bases and J by 5 bases, with 12 bases of the junction left unmatched. Per the germline V gene, CDR1 is ENHRY and CDR2 is SYGVKD. The CDR3 DNA sequence: TGTGCCATCAGTGACTCGTTGGGACTAGCGGGTGGCAGAGATACGCAGTATTTT. Encoded protein: CAISDSLGLAGGRDTQYF.

This sequence joins TRBV6-4 and TRBJ2-1; 8 positions agree with TRBD2. The germline V gene has CDR1 MRHNA and CDR2 SNTAGT. The CDR3 spans 14 residues. J lost 4 bases, V lost 7 bases, and 6 bases had no gene match. The CDR3 sequence: CASKIGGEYNEQFF. The CDR3 DNA reads TGTGCCAGCAAAATCGGGGGGGAGTACAATGAGCAGTTCTTC.

The chain recombines TRBV4-3 with TRBJ2-7; perhaps TRBD2 as D (5 bases). CDR3 length: 14 amino acids. Trimming shortened V by 0 bases and J by 2 bases, and 8 bases separated the two germline ends. Germline V lookup: CDR1 LGHNA, CDR2 YSLEER. CDR3 residues: CASSQDGGAYEQYF. CDR3 DNA: TGCGCCAGCAGCCAAGATGGAGGAGCCTACGAGCAGTACTTC.

This clone has a handful of counts. J is TRBJ1-2 and V is TRBV6-1; D call uncertain. Trimming left V 2 bases short and J 3 bases short, with 13 bases between. The CDR3 is 15 residues long. CDR1 and CDR2 from the germline V gene are MNHNS and SASEGT. This chain's CDR3 is CASSEYGYPDYGYTF. The CDR3 DNA reads as TGTGCCAGCAGTGAATACGGTTATCCCGACTATGGCTACACCTTC.

The V and J genes are TRBV19 and TRBJ2-7; 8 bases are a match to TRBD2. The CDR3 runs to 13 residues. V shed 11 bases, J shed 2 bases, and the junction held 8 bases outside the gene matches. CDR1 LNHDA and CDR2 SQIVND come from the germline V gene (reference sequence). The CDR3 protein is CAAGGGDTYEQYF. For the CDR3, the DNA is TGTGCCGCGGGAGGAGGGGACACCTACGAGCAGTACTTC.